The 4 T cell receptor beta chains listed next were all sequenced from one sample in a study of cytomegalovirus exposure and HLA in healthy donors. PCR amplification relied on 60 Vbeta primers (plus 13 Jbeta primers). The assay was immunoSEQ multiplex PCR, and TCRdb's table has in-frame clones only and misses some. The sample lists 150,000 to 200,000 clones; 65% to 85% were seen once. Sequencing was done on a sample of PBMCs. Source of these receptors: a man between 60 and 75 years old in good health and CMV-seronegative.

As DNA, the CDR3 is TGTGCCAGCAGCACCCTCGACAGGGTTAGGAACGAGCAGTACTTC. Its translation: CASSTLDRVRNEQYF. The genes are TRBV11-2 and TRBJ2-7; 7 bases line up with TRBD1. CDR3 length: 15 residues. In germline, CDR1 is SGHAT, CDR2 FQNNGV. The V segment lost 5 bases and the J segment 5 bases; nucleotides outside the gene matches: 12. The full variable domain, its missing parts supplied by reference TRBV11-2 and TRBJ2-7, is EAGVAQSPRYKIIEKRQSVAFWCNPISGHATLYWYQQILGQGPKLLIQFQNNGVVDDSQLPKDRFSAERLKGVDSTLKIQPAKLEDSAVYLCASSTLDRVRNEQYFGPGTRLTVT.

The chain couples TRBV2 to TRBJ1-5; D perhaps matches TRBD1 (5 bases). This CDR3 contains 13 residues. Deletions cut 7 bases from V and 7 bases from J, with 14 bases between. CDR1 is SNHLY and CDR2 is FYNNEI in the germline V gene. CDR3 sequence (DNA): TGTGCCAGCAACTCAGGGTCTGGACAGCCCCAGCATTTT. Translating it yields CASNSGSGQPQHF.

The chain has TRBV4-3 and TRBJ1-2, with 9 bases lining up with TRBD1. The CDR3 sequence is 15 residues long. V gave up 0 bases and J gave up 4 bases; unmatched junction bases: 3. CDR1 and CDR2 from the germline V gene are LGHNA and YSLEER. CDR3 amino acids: CASSQEGTGIYGYTF. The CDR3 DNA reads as TGCGCCAGCAGCCAAGAAGGGACAGGGATCTATGGCTACACCTTC.

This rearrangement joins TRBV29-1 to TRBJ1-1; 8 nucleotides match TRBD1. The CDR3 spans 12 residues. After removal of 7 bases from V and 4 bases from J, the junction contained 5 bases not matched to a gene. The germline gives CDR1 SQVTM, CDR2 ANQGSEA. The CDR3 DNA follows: TGCAGCGGACAGGGGCCGTCCACTGAAGCTTTCTTT. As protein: CSGQGPSTEAFF.